This record concerns one TCR beta chain sequence. Its antigen is still unknown. This sample stems from a study of shared clonotypes between healthy human individuals. The CDR3 runs 15 residues. Looked up from germline, CDR1 is SGHAT and CDR2 is FQNNGV. Between the trimmed V and J ends, which lost 0 bases and 3 bases, there was a span of 9 bases. Study outcomes and limitations: A limitation of the genetic and exposure-history diversity represented arose from few donors. Inspection by rarefaction showed sorted-subset sequencing to be incomplete despite large depth. The expectation was that sequencing depth would affect clonotype sharing among donors.

Profiling relied on immunoSEQ multiplex PCR, and the TCRdb table lists in-frame clones only, not all of them. Of around 1.4 million clones listed, 98% to 99% were seen once; the top ten hold about 0.4%. Material for sequencing was naive CD4+ T cells sorted from blood. Subset of the sample: CD45RA+ positively selected. This chain joins TRBV11-2 and TRBJ2-1; maybe TRBD2 (6 bases). This clonotype was sampled from a man under 40 in good health. CDR3 DNA: TGTGCCAGCAGCTTAGACAGACTAGTCTACAATGAGCAGTTCTTC. Translation gives CASSLDRLVYNEQFF.